These 23 T cell receptor beta chains came from one sample sequenced in a study of cytomegalovirus exposure and HLA in healthy donors. PCR used 60 Vbeta primers and 13 Jbeta primers. TCRdb's copy holds only in-frame clones and misses some; the assay was immunoSEQ multiplex PCR. The sample includes roughly 84,000 clones, roughly 80% of them seen just once. Sequenced input: PBMCs. These receptors all come from a human donor in good health.

CDR3 bases: TGTGCCAGCAGCCCCCCCCGGACTAGCGGGCGTTACACCGGGGAGCTGTTTTTT. Translated: CASSPPRTSGRYTGELFF. This chain uses TRBV7-9 with TRBJ2-2; 11 nucleotides line up with TRBD2. Trimming at V came to 5 bases and at J to 3 bases, leaving 11 bases not matched to a gene. The CDR3 consists of 18 residues. Germline CDR1 SEHNR, CDR2 FQNEAQ (reference sequence).

This clone occurred once. This chain connects TRBV2 to TRBJ2-5, with a tentative D call TRBD2 (5 bases). This CDR3 comprises 14 residues. Germline assignment: CDR1 SNHLY and CDR2 FYNNEI. V lost 7 bases and J lost 2, with 14 bases in between. The CDR3 here is CASNRGSGQETQYF. The DNA for the CDR3 is TGTGCCAGCAATCGAGGGTCAGGTCAAGAGACCCAGTACTTC.

V is TRBV7-8 and J is TRBJ2-2; no definite D call. The germline V gene encodes CDR1 SGHVS and CDR2 FQNEAQ. The CDR3 consists of 13 residues. V gave up 3 bases and J gave up 4 bases, with 6 bases separating them. The CDR3 DNA is TGTGCCAGCAGCTTGCTACCCACCGGGGAGCTGTTTTTT. Translated: CASSLLPTGELFF.

The V and J genes are TRBV11-2 and TRBJ2-3; no firm D call. CDR3 length: 14 amino acids. V lost 3 bases, J lost 2 bases, and 9 bases lay in between. Germline values: CDR1 SGHAT, CDR2 FQNNGV. The CDR3 sequence is CASSFSSVTDTQYF. The CDR3 bases are TGTGCCAGCAGCTTTTCGTCTGTCACAGATACGCAGTATTTT.

The gene calls are TRBV2 and TRBJ2-3; a weak D match, TRBD2 (6 bases). The CDR3 runs to 14 residues. Trimming shortened V by 7 bases and J by 4 bases, and 15 bases separated the two germline ends. The germline gives CDR1 SNHLY, CDR2 FYNNEI. The CDR3, as DNA: TGTGCCAGCAATCGGGGGAGAGTGGCAGATACGCAGTATTTT. It translates to CASNRGRVADTQYF.

This chain connects TRBV30 to TRBJ1-3, with D possibly TRBD1 on 6 matching bases. Trimming took 2 bases from V and 0 from J, leaving 14 bases between them. Per germline, CDR1 GTSNPN and CDR2 SVGIG (reference sequence). The CDR3 loop spans 16 amino acids. CDR3 bases: TGTGCCTGGAGTTTTGGGGGGGGCTTCTCTGGAAACACCATATATTTT. Its translation is CAWSFGGGFSGNTIYF. Full variable domain (missing parts from reference TRBV30 and TRBJ1-3): SQTIHQWPATLVQPVGSPLSLECTVEGTSNPNLYWYRQAAGRGLQLLFYSVGIGQISSEVPQNLSASRPQDRQFILSSKKLLLSDSGFYLCAWSFGGGFSGNTIYFGEGSWLTVV.

V is TRBV6-1 and J is TRBJ2-7, with 7 bases identical to TRBD2. J lost 2 bases, V lost 8 bases, and 3 bases had no gene match. This CDR3 comprises 12 residues. The germline gives CDR1 MNHNS, CDR2 SASEGT. CDR3 bases: TGTGCCAGCGGTGGGGGGGCCTACGAGCAGTACTTC. Protein sequence: CASGGGAYEQYF.

J is TRBJ2-2 and V is TRBV18; 9 nucleotides line up with TRBD1. The CDR3 contains 15 residues. CDR1 KGHSH and CDR2 LQKENI come from the germline V gene. Unmatched junction bases numbered 5, after V lost 8 bases and J lost 1 base. For the CDR3, the DNA is TGTGCCAGCCGAGTGGGACAGGGGAACACCGGGGAGCTGTTTTTT. Its translation is CASRVGQGNTGELFF. Filled out from reference TRBV18 and TRBJ2-2, the complete variable domain reads NAGVMQNPRHLVRRRGQEARLRCSPMKGHSHVYWYRQLPEEGLKFMVYLQKENIIDESGMPKERFSAEFPKEGPSILRIQQVVRGDSAAYFCASRVGQGNTGELFFGEGSRLTVL.

In the case of this clone: Germline and junction disagree at one end, which may indicate a read error. This sequence joins TRBV7-8 and TRBJ1-1; D gene unclear. Germline CDR1 and CDR2: SGHVS and FQNEAQ. CDR3 length equals 16 residues. The CDR3: CASTLVGPGFNTEAFF. In DNA form, the CDR3 reads TGTGCCAGCACCTTAGTTGGGCCAGGATTCAACACTGAAGCTTTCTTT.

This clone was found a few times. The rearrangement links TRBV19 to TRBJ1-1; D not resolved. Germline loops: CDR1 LNHDA, CDR2 SQIVND (reference sequence). The CDR3 length is 13 residues. Trimming took off 3 bases at V and 4 bases at J, with 9 bases between the two ends. The CDR3 DNA reads as TGTGCCAGTAGTATCTCGGTTTCCACTGAAGCTTTCTTT. It specifies CASSISVSTEAFF.

This clone was recorded once. This sequence joins TRBV10-3 and TRBJ1-2; maybe TRBD1 (6 bases). Germline loops: CDR1 ENHRY, CDR2 SYGVKD. The length of the CDR3 is 14 residues. V lost 3 bases to trimming and J lost 5 bases, with 13 bases between them. The CDR3 reads CAISDQQGSYGYTF. The CDR3 region has the DNA TGTGCCATCAGTGACCAACAGGGCTCTTATGGCTACACCTTC.

The chain is built from TRBV6-5 and TRBJ2-5; 12 nucleotides align to TRBD2. In germline, CDR1 is MNHEY, CDR2 SVGAGI. The CDR3 is 15 amino acids. V was clipped by 5 bases and J by 11 bases; unmatched bases: 12. Here the CDR3 reads CASSRLAGAQCWQYF. CDR3 sequence (DNA): TGTGCCAGCAGTAGACTAGCGGGGGCCCAGTGTTGGCAGTACTTC.

This clone was seen a handful of times. The rearrangement links TRBV10-1 to TRBJ2-1; D may be TRBD1 (5 bases). Germline CDR1 is WNHNN and CDR2 is SYGVQD (reference sequence). This CDR3 region has 17 residues. The V end was cut by 3 bases, the J end by 6 bases, with 21 bases between. In DNA form, the CDR3 reads TGCGCCAGCAGTGACGCCGGTGGGGCGGTCCGTGGCAATGAGCAGTTCTTC. It encodes CASSDAGGAVRGNEQFF.

The gene calls are TRBV10-3 and TRBJ1-4, with TRBD1 as a possible D gene (6 bases). Trimming took off 4 bases at V and 3 bases at J, with 12 bases between the two ends. Germline CDR1 ENHRY, CDR2 SYGVKD. The CDR3 sequence is 15 residues long. DNA of the CDR3: TGTGCCATCAGTGCCGGACAGTTTGCTAATGAAAAACTGTTTTTT. Translating it yields CAISAGQFANEKLFF.

The V gene is TRBV4-3, the J gene TRBJ2-7; no clear D. In germline, CDR1 is LGHNA, CDR2 YSLEER. Trimming cost V 1 base and J 2 bases, with 9 bases left between them. The CDR3 contains 14 residues. The CDR3 DNA follows: TGCGCCAGCAGCCAAGGTTCTGGGCCCTACGAGCAGTACTTC. It specifies CASSQGSGPYEQYF.

The V and J genes are TRBV27 and TRBJ2-7; the match to TRBD1 covers 8 bases. Trimming cost V 2 bases and J 4 bases; bases outside gene matches: 7. The germline CDR1 and CDR2 sequences are MNHEY and SMNVEV (reference sequence). The CDR3 is made up of 15 amino acids. The CDR3 is CASSLRGQGLYEQYF. For the CDR3, the DNA is TGTGCCAGCAGTTTAAGAGGACAGGGATTGTACGAGCAGTACTTC.

The chain carries TRBV4-2 and TRBJ1-5; D gene unclear. This CDR3 is built from 16 residues. The V gene lost 1 base and the J gene lost 0 bases, with 10 bases spanning the gap. The germline CDR1 and CDR2 sequences are LGHNA and YNFKEQ. In DNA form, the CDR3 reads TGTGCCAGCAGCCAAGCGTTTACGGGTAGCAATCAGCCCCAGCATTTT. Amino acids: CASSQAFTGSNQPQHF.

Only a few counts were recorded for this clone. V is TRBV29-1 and J is TRBJ1-1; TRBD1 aligns across 8 bases. Unmatched junction bases numbered 3, after V lost 6 bases and J lost 3 bases. The CDR3 consists of 12 residues. Germline loops: CDR1 SQVTM, CDR2 ANQGSEA. CDR3 DNA: TGCAGCGTCAGGGGGCAGGACACTGAAGCTTTCTTT. Translation gives CSVRGQDTEAFF.

The rearrangement links TRBV30 to TRBJ2-1; 11 nucleotides agree with TRBD2. Germline CDR1 reads GTSNPN; CDR2 reads SVGIG (reference sequence). V was pared by 0 bases and J by 5 bases, with 0 bases of the junction left unmatched. There are 14 residues in the CDR3. The CDR3 is CAWSVTSGDNEQFF. The CDR3 DNA is TGTGCCTGGAGTGTGACTAGCGGGGACAATGAGCAGTTCTTC. The entire variable domain, with the rest obtained from reference TRBV30 and TRBJ2-1, is as follows: SQTIHQWPATLVQPVGSPLSLECTVEGTSNPNLYWYRQAAGRGLQLLFYSVGIGQISSEVPQNLSASRPQDRQFILSSKKLLLSDSGFYLCAWSVTSGDNEQFFGPGTRLTVL.

This clone is a singleton in its sample. V is TRBV28 and J is TRBJ2-3; D call uncertain. The CDR3 is 13 residues long. CDR1 and CDR2 (germline): MDHEN, SYDVKM. Trimming took 2 bases from V and 4 from J, leaving 7 bases between them. Here the CDR3 reads CASSLGEPDTQYF. The DNA of the CDR3 is TGTGCCAGCAGTTTAGGAGAGCCAGATACGCAGTATTTT.

The CDR3 sequence: CASSLELAGGDPPVETQYF. In DNA form, the CDR3 reads TGTGCCAGCAGCTTGGAACTAGCGGGGGGGGATCCCCCGGTAGAGACCCAGTACTTC. This chain connects TRBV5-4 to TRBJ2-5; 13 bases agree with TRBD2. Germline-derived CDR1 and CDR2 are SGHNT and YYREEE (reference sequence). The CDR3 extends over 19 amino acids. Germline trimming cut 0 bases from V and 4 bases from J; bases unmatched to any gene: 12.

This rearrangement joins TRBV6-6 to TRBJ1-1, with 9 bases identical to TRBD1. V gave up 5 bases and J gave up 4 bases; unmatched junction bases: 11. CDR1 is MNHNY, CDR2 SVGAGI, per germline (reference sequence). The CDR3 spans 16 residues. The DNA for the CDR3 is TGTGCCAGCAGTGCCCCTGGGACAGGGAAGTCCACTGAAGCTTTCTTT. Its translation is CASSAPGTGKSTEAFF.

The chain has TRBV2 and TRBJ2-5; the D gene is possibly TRBD2 (5 bases). TRBJ2-7 matches the DNA end more closely, so the J call is doubtful. This CDR3 has 11 residues. Germline V CDR1 and CDR2: SNHLY, FYNNEI. The CDR3, as DNA: TGTGCCACCTCAGGAGGCCCCGAGCAGTACTTC. Protein product: CATSGGPEQYF.